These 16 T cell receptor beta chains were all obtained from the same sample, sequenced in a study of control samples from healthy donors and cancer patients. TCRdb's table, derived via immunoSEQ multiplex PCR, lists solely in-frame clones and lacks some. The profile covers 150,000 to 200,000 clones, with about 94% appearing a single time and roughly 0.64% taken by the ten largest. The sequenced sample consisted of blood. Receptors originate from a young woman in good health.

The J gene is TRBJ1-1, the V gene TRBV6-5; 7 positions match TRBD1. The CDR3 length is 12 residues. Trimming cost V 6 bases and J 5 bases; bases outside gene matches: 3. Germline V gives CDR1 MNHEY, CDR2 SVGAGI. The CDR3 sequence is CASRTGRTEAFF. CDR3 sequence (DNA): TGTGCCAGCAGGACAGGGAGAACTGAAGCTTTCTTT.

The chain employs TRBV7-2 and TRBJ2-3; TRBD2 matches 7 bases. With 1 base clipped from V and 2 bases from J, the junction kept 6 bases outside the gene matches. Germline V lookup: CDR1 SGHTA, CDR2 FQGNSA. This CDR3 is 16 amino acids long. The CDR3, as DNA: TGTGCCAGCAGCTTAGTGGCTAGCGGCGCCACAGATACGCAGTATTTT. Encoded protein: CASSLVASGATDTQYF. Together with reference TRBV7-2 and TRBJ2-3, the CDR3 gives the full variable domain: GAGVSQSPSNKVTEKGKDVELRCDPISGHTALYWYRQSLGQGLEFLIYFQGNSAPDKSGLPSDRFSAERTGGSVSTLTIQRTQQEDSAVYLCASSLVASGATDTQYFGPGTRLTVL.

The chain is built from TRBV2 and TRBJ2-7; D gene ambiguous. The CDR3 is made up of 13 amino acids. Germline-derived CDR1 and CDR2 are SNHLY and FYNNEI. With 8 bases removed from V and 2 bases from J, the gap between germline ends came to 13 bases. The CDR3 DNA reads TGTGCCAGCGATTCAGGCGTACCCTACGAGCAGTACTTC. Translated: CASDSGVPYEQYF.

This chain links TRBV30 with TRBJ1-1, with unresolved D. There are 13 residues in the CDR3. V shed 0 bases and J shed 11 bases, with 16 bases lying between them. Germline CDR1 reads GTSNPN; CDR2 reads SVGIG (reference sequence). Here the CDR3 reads CAWSVPGRFGAFF. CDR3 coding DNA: TGTGCCTGGAGTGTACCTGGGAGGTTCGGGGCTTTCTTT. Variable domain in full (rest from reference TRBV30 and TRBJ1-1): SQTIHQWPATLVQPVGSPLSLECTVEGTSNPNLYWYRQAAGRGLQLLFYSVGIGQISSEVPQNLSASRPQDRQFILSSKKLLLSDSGFYLCAWSVPGRFGAFFGQGTRLTVV.

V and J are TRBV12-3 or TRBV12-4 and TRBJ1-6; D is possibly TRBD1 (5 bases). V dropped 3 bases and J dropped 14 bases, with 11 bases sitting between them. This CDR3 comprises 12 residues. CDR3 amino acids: CASSLIRATLHF. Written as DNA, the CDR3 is TGTGCCAGCAGTTTGATCAGGGCAACCCTCCACTTT.

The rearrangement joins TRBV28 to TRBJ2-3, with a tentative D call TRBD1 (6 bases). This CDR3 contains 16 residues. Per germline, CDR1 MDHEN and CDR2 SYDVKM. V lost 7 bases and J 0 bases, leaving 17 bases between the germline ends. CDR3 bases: TGTGCCAGCAAAGTACCGACAGGAGCTAGCACAGATACGCAGTATTTT. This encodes CASKVPTGASTDTQYF.

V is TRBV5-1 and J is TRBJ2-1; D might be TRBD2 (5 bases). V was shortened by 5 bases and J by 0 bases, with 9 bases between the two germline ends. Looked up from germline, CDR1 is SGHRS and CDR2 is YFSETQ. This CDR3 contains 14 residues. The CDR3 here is CASRGTSSYNEQFF. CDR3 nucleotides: TGCGCCAGCAGGGGAACTAGCTCCTACAATGAGCAGTTCTTC.

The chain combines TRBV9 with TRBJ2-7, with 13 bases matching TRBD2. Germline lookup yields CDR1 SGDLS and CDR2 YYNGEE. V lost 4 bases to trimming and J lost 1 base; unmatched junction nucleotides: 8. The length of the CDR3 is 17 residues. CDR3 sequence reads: CASSPRTSGRASYEQYF. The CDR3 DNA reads TGTGCCAGCAGCCCCCGAACTAGCGGGAGGGCTTCCTACGAGCAGTACTTC.

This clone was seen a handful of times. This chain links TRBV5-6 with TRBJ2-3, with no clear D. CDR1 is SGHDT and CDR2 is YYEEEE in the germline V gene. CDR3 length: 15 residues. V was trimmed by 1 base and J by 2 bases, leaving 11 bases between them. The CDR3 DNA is TGTGCCAGCAGCTTGAGAGCAACTAACACAGATACGCAGTATTTT. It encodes CASSLRATNTDTQYF.

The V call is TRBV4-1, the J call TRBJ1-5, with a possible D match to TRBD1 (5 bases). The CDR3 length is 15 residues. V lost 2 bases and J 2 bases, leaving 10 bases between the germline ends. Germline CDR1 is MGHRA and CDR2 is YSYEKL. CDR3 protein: CASSQRQLGNQPQHF. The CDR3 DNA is TGCGCCAGCAGCCAAAGACAGCTTGGCAATCAGCCCCAGCATTTT.

CDR3 in DNA: TGCGCCAGCAGCTTGGATTATGGGGTCTCCTACGAGCAGTACTTC. Its translation: CASSLDYGVSYEQYF. The chain employs TRBV5-1 and TRBJ2-7; no clear D. Per germline, CDR1 SGHRS and CDR2 YFSETQ. Trimming took off 0 bases at V and 0 bases at J, with 10 bases between the two ends. The CDR3 runs 15 residues.

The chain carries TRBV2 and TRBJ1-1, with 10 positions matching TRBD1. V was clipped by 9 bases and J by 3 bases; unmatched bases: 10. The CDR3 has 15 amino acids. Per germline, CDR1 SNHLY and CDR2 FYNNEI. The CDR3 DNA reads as TGTGCCAGAGCCCGGGACAGGGGAGGGGACACTGAAGCTTTCTTT. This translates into CARARDRGGDTEAFF.

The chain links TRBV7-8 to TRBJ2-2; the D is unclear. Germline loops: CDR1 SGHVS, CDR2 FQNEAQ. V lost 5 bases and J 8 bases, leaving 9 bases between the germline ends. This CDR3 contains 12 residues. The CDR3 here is CASSPQRGELFF. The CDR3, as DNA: TGTGCCAGCAGCCCCCAAAGAGGGGAGCTGTTTTTT.

For the CDR3, the DNA is TGCGCCAGCAGTTTGGGGACAGGGGACCCCTACGAGCAGTACTTC. Translated: CASSLGTGDPYEQYF. The rearrangement links TRBV10-2 to TRBJ2-7; 10 bases are a match to TRBD1. CDR1 and CDR2 (germline): WSHSY, SAAADI. V lost 5 bases, J lost 2 bases, and 6 bases stayed unmatched. The CDR3 has 15 residues.

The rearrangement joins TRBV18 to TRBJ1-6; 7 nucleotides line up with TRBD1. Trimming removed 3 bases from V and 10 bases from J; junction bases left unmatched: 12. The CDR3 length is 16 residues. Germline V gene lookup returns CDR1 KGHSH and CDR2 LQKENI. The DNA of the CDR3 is TGTGCCAGCTCACCCACCTATGACAGGGTGGAGTCACCCCTCCACTTT. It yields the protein CASSPTYDRVESPLHF.

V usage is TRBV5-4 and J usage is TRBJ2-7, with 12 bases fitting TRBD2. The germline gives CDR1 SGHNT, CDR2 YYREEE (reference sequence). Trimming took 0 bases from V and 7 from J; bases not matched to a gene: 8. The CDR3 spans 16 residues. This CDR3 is CASSLGGLAGPWEQYF. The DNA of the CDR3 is TGTGCCAGCAGCTTGGGGGGACTAGCGGGTCCGTGGGAGCAGTACTTC.